Here is one TCR beta chain with its context. The repertoire was sequenced with immunoSEQ multiplex PCR; TCRdb's copy has only in-frame clones and lacks some. The table includes 71,000 or so clones, roughly nine tenths detected once. The sample is drawn from a study of blood T cell repertoires in COVID-19. The receptor was isolated from an elderly man in a cohort sampled during active COVID-19. Sequenced: peripheral blood.

As DNA, the CDR3 is TGTGCCAGCAGCCCAGGGGAGAACACTGAAGCTTTCTTT. Translated: CASSPGENTEAFF. The chain combines TRBV7-9 with TRBJ1-1; TRBD1 might be the D (6 bases). The V gene lost 5 bases and the J gene lost 1 base, with 8 bases spanning the gap. CDR3 length: 13 residues. Germline values: CDR1 SEHNR, CDR2 FQNEAQ (reference sequence).